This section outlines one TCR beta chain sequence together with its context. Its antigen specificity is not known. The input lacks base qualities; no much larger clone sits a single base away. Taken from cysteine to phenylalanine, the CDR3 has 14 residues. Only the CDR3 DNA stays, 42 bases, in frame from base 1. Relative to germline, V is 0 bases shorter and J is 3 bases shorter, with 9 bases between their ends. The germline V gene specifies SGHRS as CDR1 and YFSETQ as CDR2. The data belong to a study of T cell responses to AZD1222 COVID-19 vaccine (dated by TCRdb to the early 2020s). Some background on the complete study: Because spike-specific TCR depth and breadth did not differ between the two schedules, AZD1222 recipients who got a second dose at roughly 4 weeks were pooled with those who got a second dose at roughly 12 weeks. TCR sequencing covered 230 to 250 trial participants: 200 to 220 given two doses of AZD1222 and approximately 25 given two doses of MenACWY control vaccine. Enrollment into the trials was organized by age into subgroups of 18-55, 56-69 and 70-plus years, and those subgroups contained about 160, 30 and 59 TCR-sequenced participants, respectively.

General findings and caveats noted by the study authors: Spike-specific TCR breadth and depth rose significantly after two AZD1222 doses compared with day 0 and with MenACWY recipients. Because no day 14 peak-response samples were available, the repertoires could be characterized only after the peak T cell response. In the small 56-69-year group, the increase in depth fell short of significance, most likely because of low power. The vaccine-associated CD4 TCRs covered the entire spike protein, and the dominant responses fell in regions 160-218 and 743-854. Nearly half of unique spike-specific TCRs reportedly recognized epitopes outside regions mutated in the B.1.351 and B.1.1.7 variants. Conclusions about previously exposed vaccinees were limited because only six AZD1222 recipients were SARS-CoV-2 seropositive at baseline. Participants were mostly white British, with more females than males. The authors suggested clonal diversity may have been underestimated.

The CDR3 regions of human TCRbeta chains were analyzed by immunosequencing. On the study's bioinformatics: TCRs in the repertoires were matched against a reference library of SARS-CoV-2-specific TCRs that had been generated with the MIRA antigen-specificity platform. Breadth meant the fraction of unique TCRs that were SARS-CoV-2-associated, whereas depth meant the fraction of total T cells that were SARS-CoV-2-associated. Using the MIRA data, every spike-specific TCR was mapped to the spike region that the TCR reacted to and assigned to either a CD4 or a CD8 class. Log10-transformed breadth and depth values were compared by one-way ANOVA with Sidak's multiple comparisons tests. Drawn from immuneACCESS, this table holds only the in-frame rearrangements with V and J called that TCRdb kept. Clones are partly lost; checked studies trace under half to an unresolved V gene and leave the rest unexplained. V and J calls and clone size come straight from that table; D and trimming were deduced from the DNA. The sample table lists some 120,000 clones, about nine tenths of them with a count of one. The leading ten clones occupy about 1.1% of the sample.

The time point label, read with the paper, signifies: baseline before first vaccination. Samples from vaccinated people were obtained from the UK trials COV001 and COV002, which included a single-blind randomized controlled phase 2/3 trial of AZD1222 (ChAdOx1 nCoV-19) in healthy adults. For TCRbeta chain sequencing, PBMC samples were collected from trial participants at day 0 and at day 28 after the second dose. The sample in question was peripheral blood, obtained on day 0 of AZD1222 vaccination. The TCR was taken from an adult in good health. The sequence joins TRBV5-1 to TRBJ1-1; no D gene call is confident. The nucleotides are TGCGCCAGCAGCTTGGCGGCGGAGGACACTGAAGCTTTCTTT. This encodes CASSLAAEDTEAFF.